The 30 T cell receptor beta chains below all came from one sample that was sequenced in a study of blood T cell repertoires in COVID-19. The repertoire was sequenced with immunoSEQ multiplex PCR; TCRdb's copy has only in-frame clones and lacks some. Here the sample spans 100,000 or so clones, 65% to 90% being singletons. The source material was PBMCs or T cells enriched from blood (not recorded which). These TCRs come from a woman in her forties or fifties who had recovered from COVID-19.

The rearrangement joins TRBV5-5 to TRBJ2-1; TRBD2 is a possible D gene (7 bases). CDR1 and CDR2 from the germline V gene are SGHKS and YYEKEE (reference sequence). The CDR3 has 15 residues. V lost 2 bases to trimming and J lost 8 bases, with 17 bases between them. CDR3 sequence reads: CASSLPGGRGDEQFF. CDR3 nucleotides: TGTGCCAGCAGCTTACCGGGGGGCCGGGGGGATGAGCAGTTCTTC.

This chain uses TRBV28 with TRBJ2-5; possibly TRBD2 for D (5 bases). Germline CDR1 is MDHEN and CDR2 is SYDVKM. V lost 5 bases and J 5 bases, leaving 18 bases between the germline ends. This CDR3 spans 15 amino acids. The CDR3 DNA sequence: TGTGCCAGCAGTCCTCCGGGAAAGGGCGCGGAGACCCAGTACTTC. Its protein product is CASSPPGKGAETQYF. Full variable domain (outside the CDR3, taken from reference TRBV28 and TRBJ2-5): DVKVTQSSRYLVKRTGEKVFLECVQDMDHENMFWYRQDPGLGLRLIYFSYDVKMKEKGDIPEGYSVSREKKERFSLILESASTNQTSMYLCASSPPGKGAETQYFGPGTRLLVL.

Here the CDR3 reads CASSLAPGLAGGTDTQYF. CDR3 sequence (DNA): TGTGCCAGCAGCTTGGCCCCTGGACTAGCGGGAGGCACAGATACGCAGTATTTT. The J gene is TRBJ2-3, the V gene TRBV5-4; TRBD2 aligns across 13 bases. The germline V gene encodes CDR1 SGHNT and CDR2 YYREEE (reference sequence). Trimming at V came to 0 bases and at J to 1 base, leaving 5 bases not matched to a gene. The CDR3 is made up of 18 amino acids.

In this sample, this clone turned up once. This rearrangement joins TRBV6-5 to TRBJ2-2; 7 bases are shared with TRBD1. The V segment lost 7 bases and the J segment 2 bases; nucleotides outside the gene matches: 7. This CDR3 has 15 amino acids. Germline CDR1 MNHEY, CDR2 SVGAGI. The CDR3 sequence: CASIAGTANTGELFF. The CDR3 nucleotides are TGTGCCAGCATCGCCGGGACAGCAAACACCGGGGAGCTGTTTTTT.

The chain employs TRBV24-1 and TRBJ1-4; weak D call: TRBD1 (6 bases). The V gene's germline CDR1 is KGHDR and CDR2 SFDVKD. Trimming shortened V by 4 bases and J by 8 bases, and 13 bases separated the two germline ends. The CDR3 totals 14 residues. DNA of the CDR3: TGTGCCACCAGTGACGGACAGACCGACGAAAAACTGTTTTTT. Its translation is CATSDGQTDEKLFF.

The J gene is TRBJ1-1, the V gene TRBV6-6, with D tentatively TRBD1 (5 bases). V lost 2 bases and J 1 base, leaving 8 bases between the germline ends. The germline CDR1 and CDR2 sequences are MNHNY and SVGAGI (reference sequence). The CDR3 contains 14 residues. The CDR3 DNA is TGTGCCAGCAGTTACGTGCAGGGGAACACTGAAGCTTTCTTT. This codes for CASSYVQGNTEAFF.

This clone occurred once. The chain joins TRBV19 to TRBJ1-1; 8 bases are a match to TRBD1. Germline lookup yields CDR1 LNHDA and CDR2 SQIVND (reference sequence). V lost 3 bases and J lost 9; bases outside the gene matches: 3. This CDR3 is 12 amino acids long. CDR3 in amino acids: CASSISGGQAFF. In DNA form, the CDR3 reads TGTGCCAGTAGTATCTCAGGGGGCCAAGCTTTCTTT.

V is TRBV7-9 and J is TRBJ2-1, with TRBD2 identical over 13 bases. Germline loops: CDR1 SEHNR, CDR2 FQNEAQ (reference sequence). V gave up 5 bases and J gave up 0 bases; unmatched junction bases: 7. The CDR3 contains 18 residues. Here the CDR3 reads CASSHGLAGAYSYNEQFF. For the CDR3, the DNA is TGTGCCAGCAGCCACGGACTAGCGGGGGCCTACTCCTACAATGAGCAGTTCTTC.

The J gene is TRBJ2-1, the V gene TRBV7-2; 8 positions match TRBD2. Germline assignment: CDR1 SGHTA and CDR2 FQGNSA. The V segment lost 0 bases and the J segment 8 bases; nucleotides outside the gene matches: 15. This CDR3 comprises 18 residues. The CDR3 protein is CASSLALGASGSSYEQFF. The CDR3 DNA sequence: TGTGCCAGCAGCTTAGCGCTTGGGGCCAGCGGGAGTTCGTATGAGCAGTTCTTC.

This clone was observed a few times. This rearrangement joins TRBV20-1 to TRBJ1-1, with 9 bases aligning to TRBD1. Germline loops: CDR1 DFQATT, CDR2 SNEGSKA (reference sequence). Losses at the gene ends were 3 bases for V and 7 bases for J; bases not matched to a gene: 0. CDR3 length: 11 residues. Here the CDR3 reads CSARDRGEAFF. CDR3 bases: TGCAGTGCTAGGGACAGGGGTGAAGCTTTCTTT.

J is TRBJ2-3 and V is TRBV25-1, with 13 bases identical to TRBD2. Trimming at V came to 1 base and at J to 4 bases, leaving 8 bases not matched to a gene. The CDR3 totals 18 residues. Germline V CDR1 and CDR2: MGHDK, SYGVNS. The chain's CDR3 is CASSEFEGTSGIADTQYF. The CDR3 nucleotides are TGTGCCAGCAGTGAATTCGAGGGGACTAGCGGGATTGCAGATACGCAGTATTTT. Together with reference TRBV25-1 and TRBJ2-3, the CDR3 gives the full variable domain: EADIYQTPRYLVIGTGKKITLECSQTMGHDKMYWYQQDPGMELHLIHYSYGVNSTEKGDLSSESTVSRIRTEHFPLTLESARPSHTSQYLCASSEFEGTSGIADTQYFGPGTRLTVL.

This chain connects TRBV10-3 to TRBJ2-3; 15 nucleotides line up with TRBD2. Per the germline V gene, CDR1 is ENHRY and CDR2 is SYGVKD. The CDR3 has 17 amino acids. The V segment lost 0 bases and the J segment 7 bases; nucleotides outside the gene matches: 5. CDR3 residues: CAISESGLAGGPYTQYF. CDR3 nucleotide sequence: TGTGCCATCAGTGAGTCGGGACTAGCGGGGGGTCCATATACGCAGTATTTT.

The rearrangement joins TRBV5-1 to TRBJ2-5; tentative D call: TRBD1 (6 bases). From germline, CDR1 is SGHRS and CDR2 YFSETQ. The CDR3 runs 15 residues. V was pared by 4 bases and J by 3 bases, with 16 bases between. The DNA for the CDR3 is TGCGCCAGCAGCCTATCGTTACAGGGAAAAGAGACCCAGTACTTC. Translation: CASSLSLQGKETQYF.

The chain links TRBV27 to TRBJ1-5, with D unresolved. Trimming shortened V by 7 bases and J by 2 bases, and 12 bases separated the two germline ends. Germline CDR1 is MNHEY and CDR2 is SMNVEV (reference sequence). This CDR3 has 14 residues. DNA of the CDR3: TGTGCCAGCACCGCGGGCTTAGGCAATCAGCCCCAGCATTTT. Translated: CASTAGLGNQPQHF.

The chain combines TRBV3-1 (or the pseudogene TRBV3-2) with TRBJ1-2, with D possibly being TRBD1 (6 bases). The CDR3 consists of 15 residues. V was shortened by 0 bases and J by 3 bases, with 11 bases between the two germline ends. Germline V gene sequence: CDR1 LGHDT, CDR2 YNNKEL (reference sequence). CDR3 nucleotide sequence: TGTGCCAGCAGCCAAGACCCGGACAGCTACTATGGCTACACCTTC. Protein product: CASSQDPDSYYGYTF.

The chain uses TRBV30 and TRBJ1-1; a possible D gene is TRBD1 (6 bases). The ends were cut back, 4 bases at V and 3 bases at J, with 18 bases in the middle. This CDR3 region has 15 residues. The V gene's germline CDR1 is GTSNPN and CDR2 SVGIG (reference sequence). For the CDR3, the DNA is TGTGCCTGGACCGGAGCAGGGGCCCCGGACACTGAAGCTTTCTTT. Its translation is CAWTGAGAPDTEAFF.

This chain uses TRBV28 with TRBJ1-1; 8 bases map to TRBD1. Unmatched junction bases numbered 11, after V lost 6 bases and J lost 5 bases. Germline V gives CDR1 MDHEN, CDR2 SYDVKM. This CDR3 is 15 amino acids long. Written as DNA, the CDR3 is TGTGCCAGCAGCAGAACGACAGGGGCGAGGACTGAAGCTTTCTTT. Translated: CASSRTTGARTEAFF.

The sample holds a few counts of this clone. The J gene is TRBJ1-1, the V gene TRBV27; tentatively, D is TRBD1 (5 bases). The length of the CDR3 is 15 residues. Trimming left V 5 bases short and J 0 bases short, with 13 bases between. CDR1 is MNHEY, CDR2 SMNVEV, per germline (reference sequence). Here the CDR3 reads CASSPPGGLNTEAFF. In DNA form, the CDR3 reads TGTGCCAGCAGTCCCCCCGGGGGGTTGAACACTGAAGCTTTCTTT.

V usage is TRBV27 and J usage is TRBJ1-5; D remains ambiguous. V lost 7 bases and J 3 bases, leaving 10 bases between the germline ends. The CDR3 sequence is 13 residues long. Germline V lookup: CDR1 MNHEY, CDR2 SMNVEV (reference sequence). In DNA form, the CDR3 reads TGTGCCAGCACGTGGGGAGTCAATCAGCCCCAGCATTTT. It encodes CASTWGVNQPQHF.

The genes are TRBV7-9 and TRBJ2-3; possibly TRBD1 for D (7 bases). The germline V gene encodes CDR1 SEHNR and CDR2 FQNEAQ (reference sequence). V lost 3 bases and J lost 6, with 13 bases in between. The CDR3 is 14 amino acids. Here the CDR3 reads CASSFRGAMDTQYF. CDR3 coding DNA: TGTGCCAGCAGCTTCAGGGGGGCCATGGATACGCAGTATTTT. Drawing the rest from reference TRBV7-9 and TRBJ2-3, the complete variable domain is DTGVSQNPRHKITKRGQNVTFRCDPISEHNRLYWYRQTLGQGPEFLTYFQNEAQLEKSRLLSDRFSAERPKGSFSTLEIQRTEQGDSAMYLCASSFRGAMDTQYFGPGTRLTVL.

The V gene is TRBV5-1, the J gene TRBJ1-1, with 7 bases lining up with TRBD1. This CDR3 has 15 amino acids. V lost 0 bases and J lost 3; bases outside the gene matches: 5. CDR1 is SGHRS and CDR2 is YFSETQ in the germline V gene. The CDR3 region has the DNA TGCGCCAGCAGCTTGGCGGTTCAGGGGGACACTGAAGCTTTCTTT. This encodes CASSLAVQGDTEAFF.

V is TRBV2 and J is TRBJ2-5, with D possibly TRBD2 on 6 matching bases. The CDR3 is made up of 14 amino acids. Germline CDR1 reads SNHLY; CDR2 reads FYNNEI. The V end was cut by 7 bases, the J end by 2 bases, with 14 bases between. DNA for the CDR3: TGTGCCAGCAAGGGGAGGCGGGGTCAAGAGACCCAGTACTTC. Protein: CASKGRRGQETQYF. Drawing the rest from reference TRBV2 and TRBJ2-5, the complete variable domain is EPEVTQTPSHQVTQMGQEVILRCVPISNHLYFYWYRQILGQKVEFLVSFYNNEISEKSEIFDDQFSVERPDGSNFTLKIRSTKLEDSAMYFCASKGRRGQETQYFGPGTRLLVL.

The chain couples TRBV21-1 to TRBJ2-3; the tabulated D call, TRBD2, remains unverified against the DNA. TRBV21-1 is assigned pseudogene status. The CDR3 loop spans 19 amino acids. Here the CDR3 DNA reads TGTGCCAGCAGCAATGGGACTAGCGGGAGTCTGGGCGGCACAGATACGCAGTATTTT. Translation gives CASSNGTSGSLGGTDTQYF.

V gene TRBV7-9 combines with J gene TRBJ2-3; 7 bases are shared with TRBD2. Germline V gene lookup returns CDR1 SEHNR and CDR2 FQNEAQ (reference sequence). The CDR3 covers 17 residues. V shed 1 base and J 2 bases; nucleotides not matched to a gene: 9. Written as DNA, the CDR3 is TGTGCCAGCAGCTTAGGAAGGGCTAGCGGATACACAGATACGCAGTATTTT. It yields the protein CASSLGRASGYTDTQYF.

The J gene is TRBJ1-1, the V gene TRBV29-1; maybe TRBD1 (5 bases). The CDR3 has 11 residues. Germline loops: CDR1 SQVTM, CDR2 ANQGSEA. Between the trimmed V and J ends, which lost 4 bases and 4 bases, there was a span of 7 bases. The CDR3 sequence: CSVGRGTEAFF. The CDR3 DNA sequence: TGCAGCGTTGGAAGGGGCACTGAAGCTTTCTTT.

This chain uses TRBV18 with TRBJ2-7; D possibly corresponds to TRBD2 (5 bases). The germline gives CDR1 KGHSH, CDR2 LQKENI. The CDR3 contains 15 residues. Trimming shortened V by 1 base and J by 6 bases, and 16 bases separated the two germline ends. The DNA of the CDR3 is TGTGCCAGCTCACCACTGGTCGACCAGCGGATCGAGCAGTACTTC. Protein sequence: CASSPLVDQRIEQYF.

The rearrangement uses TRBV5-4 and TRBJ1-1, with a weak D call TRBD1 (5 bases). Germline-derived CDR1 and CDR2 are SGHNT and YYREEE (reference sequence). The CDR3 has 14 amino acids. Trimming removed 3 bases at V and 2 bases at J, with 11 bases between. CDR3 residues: CASSSDRFNTEAFF. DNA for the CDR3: TGTGCCAGCAGCTCCGACAGATTTAACACTGAAGCTTTCTTT.

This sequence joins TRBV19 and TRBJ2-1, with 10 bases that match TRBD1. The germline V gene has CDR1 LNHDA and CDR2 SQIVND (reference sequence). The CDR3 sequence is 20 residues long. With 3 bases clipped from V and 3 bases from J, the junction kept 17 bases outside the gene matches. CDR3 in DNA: TGTGCCAGTAGTATCTTCCAGGACAGGGGGTTATGGCGGGACTACAATGAGCAGTTCTTC. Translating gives CASSIFQDRGLWRDYNEQFF.

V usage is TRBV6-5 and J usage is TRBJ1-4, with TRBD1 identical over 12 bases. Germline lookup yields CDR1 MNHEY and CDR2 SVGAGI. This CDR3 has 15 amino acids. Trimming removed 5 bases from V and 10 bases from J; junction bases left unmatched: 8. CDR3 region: CASSQGQGARGKLFF. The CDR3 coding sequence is TGTGCCAGCAGTCAGGGACAGGGGGCGCGGGGAAAACTGTTTTTT.

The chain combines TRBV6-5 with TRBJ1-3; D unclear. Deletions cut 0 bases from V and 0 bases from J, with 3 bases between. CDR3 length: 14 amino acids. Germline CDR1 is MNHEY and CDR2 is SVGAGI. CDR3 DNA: TGTGCCAGCAGTTACTCGAGCTCTGGAAACACCATATATTTT. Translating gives CASSYSSSGNTIYF.